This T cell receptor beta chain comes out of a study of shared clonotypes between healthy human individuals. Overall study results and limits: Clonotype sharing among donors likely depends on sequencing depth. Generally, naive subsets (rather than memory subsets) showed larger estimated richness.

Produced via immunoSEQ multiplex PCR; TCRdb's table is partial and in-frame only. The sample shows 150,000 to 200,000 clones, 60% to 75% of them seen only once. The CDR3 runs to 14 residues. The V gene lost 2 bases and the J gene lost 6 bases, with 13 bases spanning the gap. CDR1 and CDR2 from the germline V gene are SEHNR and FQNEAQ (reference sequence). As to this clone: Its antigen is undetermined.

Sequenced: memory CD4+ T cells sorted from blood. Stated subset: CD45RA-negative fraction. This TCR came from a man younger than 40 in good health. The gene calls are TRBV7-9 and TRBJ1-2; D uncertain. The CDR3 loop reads CASSLQWAEDGYTF. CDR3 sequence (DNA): TGTGCCAGCAGCTTACAGTGGGCAGAAGATGGCTACACCTTC.